The present T cell receptor beta chain was sequenced within a study of T-cell reconstitution after alpha-beta-depleted transplantation in children. Study-wide findings and caveats: Roughly two months post-transplant, alpha-beta T cells reportedly originated from several hundred graft clones that had expanded. A year had passed since transplant, and T-cell counts and diversity by then came mostly from newly produced T cells.

As it was prepared, the TCRbeta library received unique molecular identifiers. TCRdb redid the calling of the PCR reads with MiXCR, one entry per CDR3 protein. Among about 900,000 distinct CDR3 sequences, about 26% were seen once, and the ten largest hold 25% to 35%. CDR3 length equals 15 residues. Germline V gene data show CDR1 as LGHDT and CDR2 as YNNKEL (reference sequence). V lost 4 bases to trimming and J lost 5 bases, with 18 bases between them. The table lists this clonotype with a count of one. As yet, its antigen is unknown. The sample was PBMCs, mostly from graft donor cells, taken 360 days after TCRalphabeta/CD19-depleted stem cell transplant. This TCR came from a boy in the first two years of life who had a stem cell transplant for SCID, so the T cells may come from the graft donor. The V gene is TRBV3-1, the J gene TRBJ2-7, with TRBD2 as a possible D gene (5 bases). As DNA, the CDR3 is TGTGCCAGCAGCCCCCAGGCGGGTGTTCGAGACGAGCAGTACTTC. Its protein product is CASSPQAGVRDEQYF.